This T cell receptor (beta chain) was sequenced in a study of CD8 T cells in cerebrospinal fluid in Alzheimer's disease (dated by TCRdb to 2020 to 2021). Looking at the study overall: CSF T cell clonal expansion was assessed with two single-cell approaches: plate-based nested PCR sequencing and droplet-based sequencing. The study tested whether clonally expanded T cells were present in cerebrospinal fluid from healthy elderly individuals and from patients with neurodegenerative disease. In the droplet-based CSF analysis comparing patients with controls, there were about ten healthy controls (roughly 11,000 cells) and about ten patients with MCI or Alzheimer's disease (just over 10,000 cells). A total of some 22 samples were covered by the CSF gene-expression analysis, in which Parkinson's disease patients were included. Overall study outcomes, separate from this receptor: Finding EBV-specific TCRs in CSF, the authors cautioned, does not establish a causal link between EBV and Alzheimer's disease. When data were pooled, 4 of 6 Alzheimer's patients but only 1 of 10 healthy subjects had a highly expanded clone, defined as at least 3% of TCRs. Only samples with detectable clones went into the overall clonality comparison: roughly 11 healthy, 5 MCI, 5 AD, and 6 PD. The EBV-specific clones were neither the most highly expanded clones nor enriched among patients. Compared with controls, patients with MCI or Alzheimer's disease had a higher percentage of their CSF TCRs made up by the single largest clone.

Patients with Parkinson's disease were included as a neurodegenerative disease comparison group, since earlier reports had described antigen-specific T cells in the blood of Parkinson's disease patients. Acute infectious disease was absent in all participants, and all participants were in good physical condition. Neurodegeneration in patients was confirmed with biomarkers including neurofilament, amyloid-beta and tau. Live CSF cells for droplet-based sequencing were sorted with a live/dead marker. To pellet immune cells, CSF obtained by lumbar puncture was centrifuged at 300g. Each CSF sample was checked for red blood cells, and any sample showing blood contamination was excluded. CSF cells were cryopreserved in freezing medium, frozen overnight at -80 degrees C, and subsequently stored in liquid nitrogen. CSF samples were stored for less than seven months before analysis. The receptor library was made with 10x single-cell sequencing. CSF cells were profiled with 10X Genomics single-cell V(D)J and 5' gene-expression libraries. CSF single-cell TCR libraries were sequenced on an Illumina NextSeq550. Processing in the source paper ran as follows. V(D)J reads were aligned to the vdj-GRCh38 alts ensemble 2.0.0 reference and processed with the Cell Ranger vdj pipeline. Cell barcodes sharing the same set of productive CDR3 nucleotide sequences were defined as clonotypes. To connect clonality with transcriptional profiles, clonotype information was added to the gene-expression metadata in Seurat v3.0. CSF cells with more than 1,800 genes, more than 7,500 UMIs or more than 10% mitochondrial reads were excluded. To identify TCRs with known antigen specificity, CDR3-beta sequences were compared against VDJdb. Clone sharing was examined by network analysis using the R package qgraph, in which only TCRs with complete alpha and beta chains were included. TCRdb reprocessed the public reads and reports one entry per CDR3 protein sequence, without DNA. The V and J calls were not made by the authors but by TCRdb's processing. This sample's table lists about 860 distinct CDR3 sequences. The ten largest clones capture roughly 9.2% of the sample.

This clonotype is large (0.1 to 1%) by frequency; its count is not recorded. No antigen is known for it. The CDR3 numbers 15 residues from cysteine through phenylalanine. The coding DNA is unavailable. CDR1 and CDR2, looked up from the germline V gene, are MDHEN and SYDVKM. The chain is encoded by TRBV28 joined to TRBJ2-7; with no DNA, the TCRdb D assignment of TRBD2 cannot be verified. The specimen was cerebrospinal fluid. The TCR was taken from a human donor with Parkinson's disease. For the CDR3, the sequence is CASSSREREGRKQYF.